This TCR beta chain comes out of a study of T cell responses to AZD1222 COVID-19 vaccine. Overall study findings and caveats: Spike-wide vaccine-associated CD4 TCRs dominated at 160-218 and 743-854. Spike-specific TCRs gained breadth and depth after people received two AZD1222 doses.

Clones were sequenced by immunoSEQ multiplex PCR, and TCRdb holds only the in-frame ones, with some missing. The data show 150,000 to 200,000 clones, about 90% seen once. Germline values: CDR1 SNHLY, CDR2 FYNNEI. The CDR3 consists of 16 residues. V was pared by 10 bases and J by 0 bases, with 15 bases of the junction left unmatched. As concerns this clone: Antigen: not known.

The genes are TRBV2 and TRBJ2-7; TRBD1 matches at 7 bases. The TCR sequence derives from an adult in good health. Sequencing used peripheral blood, obtained on day 0 of MenACWY control vaccination. The CDR3 bases are TGTGCCACCTTAGGGAAGACAGGGATAACCTCCTACGAGCAGTACTTC. Translation: CATLGKTGITSYEQYF.